This TCR beta chain was found in a study of T cell responses to AZD1222 COVID-19 vaccine. Germline V gives CDR1 LNHDA, CDR2 SQIVND (reference sequence). There are 13 residues in the CDR3. V lost 6 bases and J lost 0, with 8 bases in between. The data were produced by immunoSEQ multiplex PCR, yet TCRdb's version contains in-frame clones alone and is incomplete. The sample contains some 50,000 clones, roughly 80% of which appear only once. This sequence originates from an adult in good health. The chain joins TRBV19 to TRBJ1-2; the D is unclear. Sequencing used peripheral blood, obtained on day 0 of AZD1222 vaccination. The chain's CDR3 is CASRDSPNYGYTF. CDR3 DNA sequence: TGTGCCAGTAGGGATTCGCCTAACTATGGCTACACCTTC.